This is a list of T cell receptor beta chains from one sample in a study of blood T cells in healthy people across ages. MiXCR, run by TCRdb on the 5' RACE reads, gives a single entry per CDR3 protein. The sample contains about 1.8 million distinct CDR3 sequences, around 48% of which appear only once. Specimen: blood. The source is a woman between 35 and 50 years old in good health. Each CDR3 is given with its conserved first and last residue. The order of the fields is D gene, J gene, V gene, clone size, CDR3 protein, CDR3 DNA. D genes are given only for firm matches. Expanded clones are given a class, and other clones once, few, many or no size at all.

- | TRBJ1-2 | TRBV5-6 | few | CASSRIAYGYTF | TGTGCCAGCAGCCGAATAGCCTATGGCTACACCTTC
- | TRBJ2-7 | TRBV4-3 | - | CASSQDRDTGFYEQYF | TGCGCCAGCAGCCAAGACAGGGACACCGGCTTCTACGAGCAGTACTTC
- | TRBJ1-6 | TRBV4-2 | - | CASSQGALNSPLHF | TGTGCCAGCAGCCAAGGGGCCTTAAATTCACCCCTCCACTTT
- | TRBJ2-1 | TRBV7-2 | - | CASSFRPQDRYPWNEQFF | TGTGCCAGCAGCTTTCGCCCTCAGGACCGCTATCCGTGGAATGAGCAGTTCTTC
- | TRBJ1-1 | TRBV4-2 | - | CASSQDRVREAFF | TGTGCCAGCAGCCAAGACAGGGTCCGGGAAGCTTTCTTT
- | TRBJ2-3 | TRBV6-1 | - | CASSEVRGDAQYF | TGTGCCAGCAGTGAGGTCCGAGGGGACGCGCAGTATTTT
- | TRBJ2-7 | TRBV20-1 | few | CSARDSSGYYEQYF | TGCAGTGCTAGAGATAGTTCGGGTTACTACGAGCAGTACTTC
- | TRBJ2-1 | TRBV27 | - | CASSFGLEGDNEQFF | TGTGCCAGCAGTTTTGGACTGGAAGGGGACAATGAGCAGTTCTTC
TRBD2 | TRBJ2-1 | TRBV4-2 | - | CASSQKARTSGNEQFF | TGTGCCAGCAGCCAAAAAGCGCGGACTAGTGGCAATGAGCAGTTCTTC
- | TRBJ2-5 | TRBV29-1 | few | CSVGQATGETQYF | TGCAGCGTTGGGCAGGCGACCGGTGAGACCCAGTACTTC
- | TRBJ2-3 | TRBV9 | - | CASSVGAPRTSTDTQYF | TGTGCCAGCAGCGTAGGGGCCCCTAGAACTAGCACAGATACGCAGTATTTT
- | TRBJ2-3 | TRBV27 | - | CASSFYSVVPTTDTQYF | TGTGCCAGCAGTTTTTATAGTGTGGTACCCACCACAGATACGCAGTATTTT
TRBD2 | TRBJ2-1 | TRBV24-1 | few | CATSVSGGDEQFF | TGTGCCACCAGTGTTAGCGGGGGTGATGAGCAGTTCTTC
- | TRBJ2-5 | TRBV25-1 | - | CASTPLTAHQETQYF | TGTGCCAGCACTCCCCTCACAGCTCACCAAGAGACCCAGTACTTC
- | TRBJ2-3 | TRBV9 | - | CASSVAVTWNTDTQYF | TGTGCCAGCAGCGTAGCCGTAACCTGGAACACAGATACGCAGTATTTT
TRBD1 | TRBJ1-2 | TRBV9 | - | CASSVSRDSNYGYTF | TGTGCCAGCAGCGTCTCCAGGGACAGTAACTATGGCTACACCTTC
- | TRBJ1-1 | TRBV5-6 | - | CASSFARTAAGVVSTEAFF | TGTGCCAGCAGCTTCGCCCGAACAGCTGCAGGTGTAGTGAGCACTGAAGCTTTCTTT
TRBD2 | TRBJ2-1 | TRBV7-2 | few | CASSLEGTKRNEQFF | TGTGCCAGCAGCTTAGAGGGGACTAAGCGCAATGAGCAGTTCTTC
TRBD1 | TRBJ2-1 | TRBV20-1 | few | CSASGRDRGLPSYNEQFF | TGCAGTGCTAGCGGGCGGGACAGGGGTCTTCCATCCTACAATGAGCAGTTCTTC
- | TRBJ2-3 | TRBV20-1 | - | CSARDAGGNTDTQYF | TGCAGTGCTAGAGATGCTGGCGGAAACACAGATACGCAGTATTTT
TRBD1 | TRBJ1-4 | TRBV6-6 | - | CASSYGQGDNEKLFF | TGTGCCAGCAGTTACGGACAGGGTGACAATGAAAAACTGTTTTTT
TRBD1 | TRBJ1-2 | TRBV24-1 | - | CATSDPDRDGYTF | TGTGCCACCAGTGACCCAGACAGGGACGGCTACACCTTC
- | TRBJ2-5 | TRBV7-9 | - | CASTQAHYQETQYF | TGTGCCAGCACCCAAGCCCATTACCAAGAGACCCAGTACTTC
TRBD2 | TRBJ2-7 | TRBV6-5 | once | CASSYDRSAGGSLYF | TGTGCCAGCAGTTACGATCGATCGGCGGGGGGGTCCTTGTACTTC
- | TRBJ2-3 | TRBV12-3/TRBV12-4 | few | CASRLVGDTQYF | TGTGCTAGCAGATTGGTTGGAGATACGCAGTATTTT